One T cell receptor (beta chain) is described in this entry. Its recognized antigen is unknown. No quality values exist for individual bases; no much larger clone is one base distant. From the germline V gene, CDR1 is SGHTA and CDR2 is FQGNSA. The V end loses 5 bases and the J end loses 4 bases, and a stretch of 15 bases separates them. The CDR3, cysteine through phenylalanine, is 15 amino acids long. The kept DNA is CDR3 alone, 45 bases in frame from the first base. Library preparation was by the immunoSEQ multiplex PCR assay. For the multiplex PCR, a mixture combining 60 forward primers for TCR Vbeta segments and 13 reverse primers for TCR Jbeta segments was used. Amplification of the CDR3 region of rearranged TCR beta genes was performed with a multiplex PCR assay on genomic DNA. The amplified TCR beta libraries were sequenced on the Illumina HiSeq System as 87-base-pair reads. The authors' pipeline ran thus. Across the 500 to 750 repertoires, a later analysis counted 60 million to 90 million unique TCR beta chains, 9 million to 14 million of which were shared by at least two donors. To remove PCR and sequencing errors, raw reads were error-corrected and collapsed into unique sequences using a nearest-neighbor algorithm that merged closely related sequences. CDR3 sequences were aligned to IMGT reference sequences to assign V, D and J gene segments. For a sequence to be retained, at least a six-nucleotide match to both a V gene segment and a J gene segment was required. Rearrangements were classified as productive when the CDR3 lacked stop codons and remained in frame with V and J, and all other rearrangements were classified as non-productive. Following IMGT convention, CDR3 was defined as the stretch from the second conserved V-encoded cysteine to the conserved J-encoded phenylalanine. Sequences without an unambiguous match to a single V gene segment were excluded from the earlier analysis of several hundred of the donors. An earlier analysis of 550 to 650 of the donors classified V segments as functional when productive rearrangements were above 56.7% and as segregating when the standard deviation between donors was above 5%. To diagnose cytomegalovirus status from the catalog of TCR beta chain sequences, a statistical classification framework was built. A later analysis assigned V and J genes by comparing TCR nucleotide sequences with IMGT/GENE-DB human TR gene sequences. The TCRdist pipeline was used in a later analysis to assign CDR3 sequences and most-parsimonious VDJ recombination scenarios. In a later analysis, each TCR beta chain was defined by its CDR3 amino acid sequence together with its V-gene family, and reads without a unique V-gene family were excluded. In a later analysis, approximately 640 highly shared, low-generation-probability nucleotide sequences were removed to address suspected cross-contamination and a sequencing artifact. A later analysis calculated a clonal expansion index for each public chain from normalized within-repertoire ranks of inferred template counts. In a later analysis, generation probabilities were computed with a VDJ recombination model fitted to out-of-frame rearrangements, and the resulting probabilities were checked against IGoR. A later analysis scored TCR-TCR, TCR-HLA and TCR-CMV co-occurrence with hypergeometric tests, applying a repertoire-size bias correction to TCR pairs. False discovery rates were estimated in a later analysis by permuting HLA or CMV assignments 20 times. In a later analysis, co-occurring TCRs were grouped with DBSCAN, and TCRdist sequence similarity was added when clustering was performed within HLA-allele-positive subsets. Repertoires with fewer than 30,000 or more than 120,000 public chains were left out of co-occurrence clustering, as were roughly five repertoires with anomalous nucleotide sharing. Not all clones reach the TCRdb copy of this immuneACCESS table, which keeps in-frame sequences only. Checked studies attribute under half of the gap to unresolved V genes and leave the rest unexplained. V, J and clone size are taken as reported in that table, and D and trimming were inferred from the DNA itself. In this sample the table shows around 100,000 clones, just under 70% of which occur a single time. Around 9% of the sample is held by the ten biggest clonotypes.

This entry comes from a study of cytomegalovirus exposure and HLA in healthy donors (dated by TCRdb to 2017 to 2019). Turning to the overall study: According to an earlier analysis of 587 of the donors, 200 million or so T cells yielded 117 million unique TCR beta sequences and 276 Gb of sequence data. On average, around 200,000 unique TCR beta nucleotide sequences were sequenced per donor among 350 to 400 genotyped donors of the cohort, with about 19% of those sequences being non-productive. Among the roughly 400 genotyped donors, under 90% belonged to the genetic ancestry cluster associated with self-reported Caucasian donors. High-throughput TCR immunosequencing, statistical association of individual TCRs with disease status, and machine learning were combined to predict cytomegalovirus infection status. A later genetic analysis took genome-wide SNP genotypes for about 65% of the roughly 670 donors and used that subset as a discovery cohort. Typing coverage varied by locus: about 620-630 donors for A, B, C, DRB1 and DQB1; approximately 500 for DQA1; more than 600 for DPA1; some 470 for DPB1. An early release covering just under 650 HLA-typed donors comprised about 320 gigabases of sequencing data and approximately 80 million unique TCR sequences. Rather than drawing on any new phenotypic data, the later analysis identified candidate immune exposures from TCR beta sequences and the way those sequences occurred across donors. The study aimed to test whether signatures of past pathogen exposure could be identified by cataloging public T cell receptors. HLA typing covered class I and class II loci at four-digit resolution. In addition to the first cohort of 500 to 850 subjects, a separate validation cohort of 120 different subjects was used. Donor age, sex, ethnicity and CMV serostatus were collected together with the repertoire data. The T cell repertoires of 550 to 850 subjects were profiled by immunosequencing and related to cytomegalovirus serostatus. To study patterns of TCR occurrence, a later analysis re-analyzed previously published TCR beta repertoires from 650 to 750 donors and added high-resolution HLA genotyping. Every repertoire in the discovery cohort had been generated on one and the same sequencing platform. To decide whether each TCR beta V gene segment behaved as functional or pseudogenic, an earlier analysis of some 600 of the donors relied on high-throughput TCR beta sequencing. Five DR-DQ haplotypes were treated as single units for association and clustering because of strong linkage in the cohort. Findings and caveats that apply to the study as a whole: The earlier analysis of some 560 of the donors excluded approximately 15 rarely observed V segments, including chromosome 9 orphons, because counts were too low. A further reported finding was that TCR beta sequences accurately predicted the HLA-A and HLA-B alleles for most subjects in the first cohort. The study listed 150 to 200 TCR beta chains as associated with cytomegalovirus. A later analysis found that most CMV-associated TCR beta chains appeared HLA-restricted, with HLA associations seemingly driven largely by CMV exposure. The classifier was reported to diagnose cytomegalovirus status with high specificity and sensitivity in both the original cohort and the validation cohort. This cohort had only TCR beta chains sequenced, and the lack of alpha or paired-chain data limited which features could be detected. Immune exposure information for the cohort was limited to CMV serostatus. An earlier analysis of 587 of the donors showed that most TCR beta V segments appeared in productive rearrangements either about 87% or about 30% of the time, which broadly matched IMGT annotations. A later analysis reported that several top co-occurrence clusters appeared linked to parvovirus B19, influenza, CMV and Epstein-Barr virus. In vitro tests confirmed that a few of the cytomegalovirus-associated TCR beta chains recognize cytomegalovirus antigens. Strong co-occurrence of HLA alleles, especially DR and DQ, made assigning TCR associations to individual alleles difficult. According to a later analysis, TCR association rates differed among HLA loci, with DRB1 alleles showing the most associated TCRs and HLA-C alleles showing the fewest. An association between a missense DCLRE1C variant and V-gene and J-gene trimming of TCR beta chains was found in a later genetic analysis and replicated in an independent cohort. Linkage disequilibrium might explain the correlated functional status among segregating V segments, but an unknown experimental factor could not be excluded. At a false discovery rate of 0.05, a later analysis linked under 20,000 TCR beta sequences to specific HLA alleles. Some IMGT-functional V segments, including TRBV6-2 and TRBV6-3, could not be distinguished by the 87-base-pair reads and were therefore excluded. It was suggested by the authors that the approach could potentially be generalized to other disease states and immunological phenotypes. A cluster of highly shared sequence variants was judged likely to represent a technical artifact of the sequencing pipeline. Compared with equally common non-associated chains, HLA-associated TCR beta chains in a later analysis were more clonally expanded and had lower generation probabilities. Because HLA typing was missing for some donors at each locus, association tests included only the typed subset. The presence/absence analyses assumed that sequencing depth was roughly uniform across donors, and that assumption may not be true. In a later genetic analysis, fewer N-insertions in productive TCRs were reported among donors in an Asian-associated ancestry cluster than the approximately 710-donor mean. While some public TCRs were present in many individuals, most TCR sequences turned up only very rarely across donors.

The cohort comprised more than 550 healthy bone marrow donors. At the time of sampling, every cohort member was nominally healthy, though immune exposures that went unrecorded were likely present. The donor tested CMV seropositive and was one of the 289 seropositive cohort members. Every donor gave a peripheral blood sample, and the peripheral blood mononuclear cells from that sample were used for TCR beta sequencing. Genomic DNA was extracted from the blood cell samples with the Qiagen DNeasy Blood Extraction Kit. The chain uses TRBV7-2 and TRBJ1-3, with TRBD1 tentatively as D gene (5 bases match). The TCR sequence derives from a man aged 25-45 years in good health and CMV-seropositive. Sequenced: PBMCs. The CDR3 loop reads CASSPGGLGGNTIYF. The nucleotide sequence reads as follows: TGTGCCAGCAGCCCGGGGGGGTTAGGAGGAAACACCATATATTTT.